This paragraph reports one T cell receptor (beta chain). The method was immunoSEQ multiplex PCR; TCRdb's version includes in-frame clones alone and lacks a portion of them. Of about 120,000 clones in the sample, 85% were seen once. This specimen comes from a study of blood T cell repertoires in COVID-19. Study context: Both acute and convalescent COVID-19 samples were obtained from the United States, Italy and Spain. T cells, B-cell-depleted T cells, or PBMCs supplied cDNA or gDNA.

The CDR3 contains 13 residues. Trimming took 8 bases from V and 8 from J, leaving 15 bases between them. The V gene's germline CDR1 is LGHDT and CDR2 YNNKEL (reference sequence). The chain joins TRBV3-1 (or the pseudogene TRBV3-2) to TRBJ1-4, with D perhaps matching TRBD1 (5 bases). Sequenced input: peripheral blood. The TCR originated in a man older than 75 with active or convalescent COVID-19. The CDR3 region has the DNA TGTGCCAGCCGCGCAGGGAACTGGGAAAAACTGTTTTTT. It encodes CASRAGNWEKLFF.